The 2 T cell receptor beta chains presented below share a single source sample, sequenced in a study. TCRdb reanalysed the 5' RACE reads using MiXCR and keeps one entry per CDR3 protein. The sample carries around 30,000 distinct CDR3 sequences, 26% recorded once. Material: naive CD4+ T cells sorted from a lymph node. Stated subset: naive CD4+ T cells, CD4+CD45RA+CD25-. The receptors stem from a female donor with breast cancer.

V and J are TRBV7-2 and TRBJ2-7; 8 nucleotides align to TRBD2. This CDR3 has 16 residues. V shed 5 bases and J 2 bases; nucleotides not matched to a gene: 11. CDR1 is SGHTA and CDR2 is FQGNSA in the germline V gene. CDR3 protein: CASSGGRSSGTYEQYF. Written as DNA, the CDR3 is TGTGCCAGCAGCGGAGGTAGAAGTAGCGGGACCTACGAGCAGTACTTC. Combining the CDR3 with reference TRBV7-2 and TRBJ2-7 gives the whole variable domain GAGVSQSPSNKVTEKGKDVELRCDPISGHTALYWYRQSLGQGLEFLIYFQGNSAPDKSGLPSDRFSAERTGGSVSTLTIQRTQQEDSAVYLCASSGGRSSGTYEQYFGPGTRLTVT.

The rearrangement links TRBV7-8 to TRBJ2-7; D is perhaps TRBD2 (6 bases). The germline CDR1 and CDR2 sequences are SGHVS and FQNEAQ. Deletions cut 3 bases from V and 5 bases from J, with 11 bases between. The CDR3 loop spans 13 amino acids. In DNA, the CDR3 is TGTGCCAGCAGCTTCGGGGGAGTAAACGAGCAGTACTTC. Amino acid sequence: CASSFGGVNEQYF.